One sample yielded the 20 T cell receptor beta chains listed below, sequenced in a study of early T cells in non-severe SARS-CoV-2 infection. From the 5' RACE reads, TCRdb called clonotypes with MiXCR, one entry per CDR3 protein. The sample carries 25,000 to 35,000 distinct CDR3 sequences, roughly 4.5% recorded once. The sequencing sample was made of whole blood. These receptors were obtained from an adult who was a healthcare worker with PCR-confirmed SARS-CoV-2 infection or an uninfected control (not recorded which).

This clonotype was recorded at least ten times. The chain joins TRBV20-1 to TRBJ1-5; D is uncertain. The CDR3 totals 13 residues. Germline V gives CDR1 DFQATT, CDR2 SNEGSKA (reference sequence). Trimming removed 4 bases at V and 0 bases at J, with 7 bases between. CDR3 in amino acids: CSANSDSNQPQHF. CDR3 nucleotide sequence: TGCAGTGCTAACTCAGATAGCAATCAGCCCCAGCATTTT.

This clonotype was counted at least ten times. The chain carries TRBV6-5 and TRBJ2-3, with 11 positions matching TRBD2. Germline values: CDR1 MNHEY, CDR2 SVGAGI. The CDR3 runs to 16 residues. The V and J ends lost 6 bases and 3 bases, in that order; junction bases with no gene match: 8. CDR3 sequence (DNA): TGTGCCAGCAGCCGTAGCGGGGGGGCCCCAACAGATACGCAGTATTTT. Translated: CASSRSGGAPTDTQYF.

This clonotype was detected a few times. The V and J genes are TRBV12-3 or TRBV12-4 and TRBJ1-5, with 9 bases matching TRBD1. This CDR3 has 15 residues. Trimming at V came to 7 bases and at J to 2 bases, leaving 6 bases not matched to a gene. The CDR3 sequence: CASNSQGAGNQPQHF. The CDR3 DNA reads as TGTGCCAGCAATTCACAGGGGGCTGGCAATCAGCCCCAGCATTTT.

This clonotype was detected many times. The CDR3, as DNA: TGTGCCAGCCTTATTCGACTAGCAGATACGCAGTATTTT. Its protein product is CASLIRLADTQYF. The chain carries TRBV2 and TRBJ2-3; tentative D call: TRBD2 (6 bases). The CDR3 extends over 13 amino acids. V lost 8 bases and J lost 4, with 13 bases in between. Germline CDR1 SNHLY, CDR2 FYNNEI. Together with reference TRBV2 and TRBJ2-3, the CDR3 gives the full variable domain: EPEVTQTPSHQVTQMGQEVILRCVPISNHLYFYWYRQILGQKVEFLVSFYNNEISEKSEIFDDQFSVERPDGSNFTLKIRSTKLEDSAMYFCASLIRLADTQYFGPGTRLTVL.

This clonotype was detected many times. CDR3 sequence: CSARQDMNTEAFF. The CDR3 coding sequence is TGCAGTGCTAGACAGGACATGAACACTGAAGCTTTCTTT. This chain joins TRBV20-1 and TRBJ1-1; D perhaps matches TRBD1 (5 bases). The CDR3 is 13 amino acids. Trimming shortened V by 2 bases and J by 0 bases, and 7 bases separated the two germline ends. Germline values: CDR1 DFQATT, CDR2 SNEGSKA (reference sequence).

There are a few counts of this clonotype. CDR3 sequence: CASPDSASTDTQYF. CDR3 nucleotides: TGTGCCAGTCCGGACAGTGCTAGCACAGATACGCAGTATTTT. The chain recombines TRBV6-1 with TRBJ2-3; a possible D gene is TRBD1 (6 bases). The CDR3 runs 14 residues. V was shortened by 9 bases and J by 0 bases, with 13 bases between the two germline ends. Germline CDR1 is MNHNS and CDR2 is SASEGT.

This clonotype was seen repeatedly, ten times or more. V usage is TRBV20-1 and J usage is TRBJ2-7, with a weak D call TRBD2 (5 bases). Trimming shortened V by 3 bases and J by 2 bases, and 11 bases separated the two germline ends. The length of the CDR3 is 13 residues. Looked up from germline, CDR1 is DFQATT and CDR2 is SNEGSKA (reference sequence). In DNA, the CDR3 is TGCAGTGCTAGCCTGGACTGGGCCTACGAGCAGTACTTC. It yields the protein CSASLDWAYEQYF.

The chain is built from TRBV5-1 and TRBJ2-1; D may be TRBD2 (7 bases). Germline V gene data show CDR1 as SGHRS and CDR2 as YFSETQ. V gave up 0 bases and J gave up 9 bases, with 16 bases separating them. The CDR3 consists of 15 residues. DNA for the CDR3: TGCGCCAGCAGCTTGGCCAGGGGATCGGGAGGTGAGCAGTTCTTC. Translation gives CASSLARGSGGEQFF.

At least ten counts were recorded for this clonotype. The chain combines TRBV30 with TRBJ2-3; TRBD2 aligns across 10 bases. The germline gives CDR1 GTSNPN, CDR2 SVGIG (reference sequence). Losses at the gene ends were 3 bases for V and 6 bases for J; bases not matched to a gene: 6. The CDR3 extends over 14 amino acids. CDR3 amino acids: CAWSASGGLDTQYF. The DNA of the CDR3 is TGTGCCTGGAGCGCTAGCGGGGGCCTTGATACGCAGTATTTT.

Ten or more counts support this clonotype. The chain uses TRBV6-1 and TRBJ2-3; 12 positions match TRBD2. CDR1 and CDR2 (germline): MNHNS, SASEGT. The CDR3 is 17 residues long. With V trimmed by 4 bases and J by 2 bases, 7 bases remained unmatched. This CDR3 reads CASSGETSGGITDTQYF. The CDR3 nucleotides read TGTGCCAGCAGTGGCGAGACTAGCGGGGGTATCACAGATACGCAGTATTTT.

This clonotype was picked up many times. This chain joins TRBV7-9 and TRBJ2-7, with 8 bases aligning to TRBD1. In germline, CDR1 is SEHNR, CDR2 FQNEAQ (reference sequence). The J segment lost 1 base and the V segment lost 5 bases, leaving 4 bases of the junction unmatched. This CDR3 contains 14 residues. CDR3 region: CASSPRDRSYEQYF. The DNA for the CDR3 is TGTGCCAGCAGCCCCAGGGACAGGTCCTACGAGCAGTACTTC. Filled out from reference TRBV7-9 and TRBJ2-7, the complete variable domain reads DTGVSQNPRHKITKRGQNVTFRCDPISEHNRLYWYRQTLGQGPEFLTYFQNEAQLEKSRLLSDRFSAERPKGSFSTLEIQRTEQGDSAMYLCASSPRDRSYEQYFGPGTRLTVT.

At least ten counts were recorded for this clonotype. CDR3 sequence reads: CASSFETHQPQHF. For the CDR3, the DNA is TGTGCCAGCAGTTTTGAGACCCATCAGCCCCAGCATTTT. The V gene is TRBV28, the J gene TRBJ1-5; D remains unclear. Looked up from germline, CDR1 is MDHEN and CDR2 is SYDVKM. The CDR3 consists of 13 residues. Trimming pared 3 bases from V and 5 bases from J, leaving 8 bases between. Supplemented by reference TRBV28 and TRBJ1-5, the full variable domain reads DVKVTQSSRYLVKRTGEKVFLECVQDMDHENMFWYRQDPGLGLRLIYFSYDVKMKEKGDIPEGYSVSREKKERFSLILESASTNQTSMYLCASSFETHQPQHFGDGTRLSIL.

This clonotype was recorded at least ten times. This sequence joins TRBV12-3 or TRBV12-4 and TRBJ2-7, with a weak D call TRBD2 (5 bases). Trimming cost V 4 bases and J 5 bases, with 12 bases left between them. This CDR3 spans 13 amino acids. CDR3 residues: CASSSGNGHEQYF. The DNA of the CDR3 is TGTGCCAGCAGTTCGGGGAACGGACACGAGCAGTACTTC.

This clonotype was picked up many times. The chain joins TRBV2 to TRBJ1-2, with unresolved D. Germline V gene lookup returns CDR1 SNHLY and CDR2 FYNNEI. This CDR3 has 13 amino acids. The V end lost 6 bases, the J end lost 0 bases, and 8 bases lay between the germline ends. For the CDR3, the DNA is TGTGCCAGCAGCGGGAGATCTAACTATGGCTACACCTTC. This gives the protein CASSGRSNYGYTF. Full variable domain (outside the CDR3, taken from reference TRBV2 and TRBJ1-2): EPEVTQTPSHQVTQMGQEVILRCVPISNHLYFYWYRQILGQKVEFLVSFYNNEISEKSEIFDDQFSVERPDGSNFTLKIRSTKLEDSAMYFCASSGRSNYGYTFGSGTRLTVV.

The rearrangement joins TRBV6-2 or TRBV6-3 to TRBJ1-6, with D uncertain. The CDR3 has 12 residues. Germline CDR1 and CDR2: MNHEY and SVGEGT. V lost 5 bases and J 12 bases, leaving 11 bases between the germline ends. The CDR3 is CASSQSPLPLHF. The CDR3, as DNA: TGTGCCAGCAGTCAAAGCCCATTACCCCTCCACTTT.

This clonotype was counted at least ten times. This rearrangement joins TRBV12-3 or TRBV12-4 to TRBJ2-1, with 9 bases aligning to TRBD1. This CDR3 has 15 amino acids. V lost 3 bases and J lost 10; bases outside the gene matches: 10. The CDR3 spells CASSFRQGDVTEQFF. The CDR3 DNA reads TGTGCCAGCAGTTTCAGACAGGGGGACGTAACGGAGCAGTTCTTC.

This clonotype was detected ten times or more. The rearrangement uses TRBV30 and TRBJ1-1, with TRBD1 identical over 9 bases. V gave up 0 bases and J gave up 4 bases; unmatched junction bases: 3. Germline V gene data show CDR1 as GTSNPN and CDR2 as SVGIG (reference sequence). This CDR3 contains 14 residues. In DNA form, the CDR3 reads TGTGCCTGGAGTGTCGGACAGGGGTTCACTGAAGCTTTCTTT. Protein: CAWSVGQGFTEAFF.

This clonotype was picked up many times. CDR3 region: CASSLYGRANYGYTF. CDR3 coding DNA: TGTGCCAGCAGCTTGTATGGTCGAGCTAACTATGGCTACACCTTC. V is TRBV5-4 and J is TRBJ1-2; D is undetermined. Germline-derived CDR1 and CDR2 are SGHNT and YYREEE (reference sequence). The length of the CDR3 is 15 residues. V was shortened by 1 base and J by 0 bases, with 10 bases between the two germline ends.

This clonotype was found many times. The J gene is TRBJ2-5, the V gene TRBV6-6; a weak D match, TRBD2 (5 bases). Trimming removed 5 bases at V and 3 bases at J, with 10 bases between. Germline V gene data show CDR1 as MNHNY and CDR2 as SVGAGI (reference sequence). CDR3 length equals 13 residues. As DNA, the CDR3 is TGTGCCAGCAGTCCCCCCGGGGAAGAGACCCAGTACTTC. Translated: CASSPPGEETQYF.

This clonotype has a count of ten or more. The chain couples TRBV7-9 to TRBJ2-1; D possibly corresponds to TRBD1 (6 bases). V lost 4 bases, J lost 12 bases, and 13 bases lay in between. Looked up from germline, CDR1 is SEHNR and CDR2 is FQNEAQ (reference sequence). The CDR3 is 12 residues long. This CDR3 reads CASSWDTAGQFF. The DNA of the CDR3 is TGTGCCAGCAGCTGGGACACCGCGGGGCAGTTCTTC. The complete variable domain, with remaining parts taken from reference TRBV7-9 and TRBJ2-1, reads DTGVSQNPRHKITKRGQNVTFRCDPISEHNRLYWYRQTLGQGPEFLTYFQNEAQLEKSRLLSDRFSAERPKGSFSTLEIQRTEQGDSAMYLCASSWDTAGQFFGPGTRLTVL.